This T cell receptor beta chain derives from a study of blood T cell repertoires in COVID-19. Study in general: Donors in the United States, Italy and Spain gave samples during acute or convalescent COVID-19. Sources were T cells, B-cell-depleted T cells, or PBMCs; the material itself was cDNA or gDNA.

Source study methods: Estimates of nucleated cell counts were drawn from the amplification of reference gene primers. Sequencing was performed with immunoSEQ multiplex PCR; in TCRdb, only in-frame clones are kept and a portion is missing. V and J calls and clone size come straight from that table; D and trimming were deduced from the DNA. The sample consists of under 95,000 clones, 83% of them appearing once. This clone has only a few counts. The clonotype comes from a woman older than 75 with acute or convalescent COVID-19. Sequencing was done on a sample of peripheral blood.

This chain's CDR3 is CASSFPSPSTDTQYF. The CDR3, as DNA: TGTGCCAGCAGCTTCCCCTCCCCTAGCACAGATACGCAGTATTTT. V is TRBV5-4 and J is TRBJ2-3; no clear D gene. Germline V lookup: CDR1 SGHNT, CDR2 YYREEE (reference sequence). V was trimmed by 2 bases and J by 0 bases, leaving 10 bases between them. This CDR3 has 15 residues.